The next 10 T cell receptor beta chains were all read from a single sample in a study of chemoradiotherapy in HPV16-positive cancers. Libraries were prepared by immunoSEQ multiplex PCR; TCRdb keeps only in-frame clonotypes and omits some of them. The table includes some 9,300 clones, approximately 85% detected once. This specimen consisted of blood, obtained from a patient who underwent chemoradiotherapy. These receptors originate from a human donor with HPV-associated anogenital cancer.

The V gene is TRBV27, the J gene TRBJ1-4; D gene ambiguous. The germline CDR1 and CDR2 sequences are MNHEY and SMNVEV (reference sequence). Trimming pared 4 bases from V and 3 bases from J, leaving 9 bases between. The CDR3 length is 14 residues. The CDR3 spells CASSSSYANEKLFF. The CDR3 nucleotides read TGTGCCAGCAGTTCGTCGTACGCTAATGAAAAACTGTTTTTT. Looking up the rest from reference TRBV27 and TRBJ1-4 gives the full variable domain: EAQVTQNPRYLITVTGKKLTVTCSQNMNHEYMSWYRQDPGLGLRQIYYSMNVEVTDKGDVPEGYKVSRKEKRNFPLILESPSPNQTSLYFCASSSSYANEKLFFGSGTQLSVL.

V gene TRBV9 combines with J gene TRBJ2-2; no clear D. CDR3 length equals 15 residues. The V gene's germline CDR1 is SGDLS and CDR2 YYNGEE. V gave up 2 bases and J gave up 4 bases, with 12 bases separating them. The DNA of the CDR3 is TGTGCCAGCAGCGTGGATATTCTTACCACCGGGGAGCTGTTTTTT. This codes for CASSVDILTTGELFF. The full variable domain, rest sourced from reference TRBV9 and TRBJ2-2, is DSGVTQTPKHLITATGQRVTLRCSPRSGDLSVYWYQQSLDQGLQFLIQYYNGEERAKGNILERFSAQQFPDLHSELNLSSLELGDSALYFCASSVDILTTGELFFGEGSRLTVL.

In its sample, this clone was seen once. The chain carries TRBV7-3 and TRBJ2-3; 8 bases fit TRBD1. V lost 5 bases to trimming and J lost 4 bases; unmatched junction nucleotides: 5. CDR3 length equals 14 residues. The V gene's germline CDR1 is SGHTA and CDR2 FQGTGA. CDR3 coding DNA: TGTGCCAGCAGCGTGGACAGGGCGGCAGATACGCAGTATTTT. This gives the protein CASSVDRAADTQYF.

This clone has a handful of counts. The chain links TRBV2 to TRBJ1-6; D ambiguous. The CDR3 sequence is 12 residues long. Germline CDR1 SNHLY, CDR2 FYNNEI. V lost 7 bases to trimming and J lost 6 bases, with 7 bases between them. The CDR3 coding sequence is TGTGCCAGCATCCTCCTTAATTCACCCCTCCACTTT. This codes for CASILLNSPLHF.

The V gene is TRBV6-5, the J gene TRBJ2-2, with a weak D call TRBD2 (5 bases). V shed 6 bases and J shed 2 bases, with 10 bases lying between them. The V gene's germline CDR1 is MNHEY and CDR2 SVGAGI. This CDR3 region has 14 residues. CDR3 sequence (DNA): TGTGCCAGCAGCCGGACTGAAAACACCGGGGAGCTGTTTTTT. Residues: CASSRTENTGELFF.

The chain is built from TRBV9 and TRBJ1-1, with D unresolved. V lost 4 bases and J lost 1, with 11 bases in between. This CDR3 region has 14 residues. Per the germline V gene, CDR1 is SGDLS and CDR2 is YYNGEE. The CDR3 sequence: CASSPDPRNTEAFF. The CDR3 region has the DNA TGTGCCAGCAGCCCCGATCCGCGGAACACTGAAGCTTTCTTT.

The genes are TRBV25-1 and TRBJ1-1; D is undetermined. CDR3 length equals 15 residues. Germline lookup yields CDR1 MGHDK and CDR2 SYGVNS. V shed 3 bases and J shed 1 base, with 12 bases lying between them. CDR3 amino acids: CASSDRTQRNTEAFF. The CDR3 coding sequence is TGTGCCAGCAGTGACAGGACCCAGCGGAACACTGAAGCTTTCTTT.

The V call is TRBV11-3, the J call TRBJ2-3; D not resolved. The ends were cut back, 1 base at V and 0 bases at J, with 8 bases in the middle. Germline V CDR1 and CDR2: SGHNT, YENEEA. The CDR3 consists of 15 residues. CDR3 in DNA: TGTGCCAGCAGCTTAGTTTTGGGGAGCACAGATACGCAGTATTTT. It specifies CASSLVLGSTDTQYF.

V and J are TRBV4-2 and TRBJ2-5; 14 nucleotides line up with TRBD2. V trimming: 3 bases; J trimming: 4 bases; junction bases outside the gene matches: 7. This CDR3 is 17 amino acids long. CDR1 LGHNA and CDR2 YNFKEQ come from the germline V gene. The CDR3 nucleotides read TGTGCCAGCAGCCACGGACAAGGACTAGCGGGGGGAGAGACCCAGTACTTC. Translation: CASSHGQGLAGGETQYF.

The V gene is TRBV7-9, the J gene TRBJ1-3; weak D call: TRBD1 (5 bases). The CDR3 is 14 amino acids. Per germline, CDR1 SEHNR and CDR2 FQNEAQ (reference sequence). V was shortened by 3 bases and J by 1 base, with 7 bases between the two germline ends. CDR3 in DNA: TGTGCCAGCAGCTTGGGGGGGTCTGGAAACACCATATATTTT. Residues: CASSLGGSGNTIYF.